The sequence of this TCR beta chain was determined in a study of T cell responses to AZD1222 COVID-19 vaccine. About the study: Second-dose groups at about 4 or about 12 weeks were pooled.

The V and J ends lost 1 base and 5 bases respectively, with 8 bases between them. Germline values: CDR1 KGHSH, CDR2 LQKENI. The CDR3 loop spans 13 amino acids. Sequencing used immunoSEQ multiplex PCR; TCRdb keeps in-frame clones, though not all of them. The sample holds about 120,000 clones, 80% to 90% seen once. Remarks on this clone: No antigen is known for it.

General observations from the study: Most donors were white British and more were female, and clonal diversity was possibly underestimated. The peak T cell response came first, and repertoires were sampled only after it. Increased Spike-specific TCR breadth and depth were observed after two AZD1222 doses.

The source material was peripheral blood, sampled on day 0 of AZD1222 vaccination. V is TRBV18 and J is TRBJ2-5; perhaps TRBD1 as D (5 bases). The sequence came from an adult in good health. CDR3 bases: TGTGCCAGCTCACCACGGGCAGGGGAGACCCAGTACTTC. Its protein is CASSPRAGETQYF.